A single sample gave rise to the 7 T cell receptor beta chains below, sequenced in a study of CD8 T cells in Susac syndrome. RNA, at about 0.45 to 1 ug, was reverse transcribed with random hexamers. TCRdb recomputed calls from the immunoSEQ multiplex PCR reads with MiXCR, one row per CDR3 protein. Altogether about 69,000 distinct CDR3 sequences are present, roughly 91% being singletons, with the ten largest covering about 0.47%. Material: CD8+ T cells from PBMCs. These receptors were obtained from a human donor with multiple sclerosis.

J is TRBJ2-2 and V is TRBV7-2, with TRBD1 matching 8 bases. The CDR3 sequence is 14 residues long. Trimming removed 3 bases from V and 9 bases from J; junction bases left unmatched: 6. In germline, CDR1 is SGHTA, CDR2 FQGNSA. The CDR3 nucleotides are TGTGCCAGCAGCTTCCCGGGACAGGCTCGGGAGCTGTTTTTT. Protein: CASSFPGQARELFF.

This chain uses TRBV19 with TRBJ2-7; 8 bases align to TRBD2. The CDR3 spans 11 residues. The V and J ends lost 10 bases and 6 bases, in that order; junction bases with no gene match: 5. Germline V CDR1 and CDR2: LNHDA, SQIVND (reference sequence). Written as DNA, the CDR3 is TGTGCCACCTCGGGGGGGGTCGAGCAGTACTTC. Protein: CATSGGVEQYF. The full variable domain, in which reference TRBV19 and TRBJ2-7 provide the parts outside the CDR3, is DGGITQSPKYLFRKEGQNVTLSCEQNLNHDAMYWYRQDPGQGLRLIYYSQIVNDFQKGDIAEGYSVSREKKESFPLTVTSAQKNPTAFYLCATSGGVEQYFGPGTRLTVT.

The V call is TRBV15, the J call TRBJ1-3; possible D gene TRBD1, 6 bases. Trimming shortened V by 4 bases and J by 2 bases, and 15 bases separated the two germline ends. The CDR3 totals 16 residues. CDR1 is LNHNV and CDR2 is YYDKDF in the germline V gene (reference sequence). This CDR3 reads CATSTNSGTPGNTIYF. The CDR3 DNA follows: TGTGCCACCAGCACTAACTCCGGGACACCTGGAAACACCATATATTTT.

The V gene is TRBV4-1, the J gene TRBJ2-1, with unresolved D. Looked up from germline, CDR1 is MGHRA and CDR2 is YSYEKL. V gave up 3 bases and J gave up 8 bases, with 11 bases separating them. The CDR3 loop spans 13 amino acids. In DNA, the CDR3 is TGCGCCAGCAGCCATTCGGGTCACGATGAGCAGTTCTTC. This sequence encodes CASSHSGHDEQFF.

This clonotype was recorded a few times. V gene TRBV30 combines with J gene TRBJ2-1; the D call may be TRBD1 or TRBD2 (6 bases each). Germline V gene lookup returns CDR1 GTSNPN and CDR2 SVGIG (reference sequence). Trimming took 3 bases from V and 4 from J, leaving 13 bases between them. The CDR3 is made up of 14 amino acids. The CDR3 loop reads CAWSWGAFYNEQFF. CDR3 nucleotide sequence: TGTGCCTGGAGCTGGGGGGCCTTTTACAATGAGCAGTTCTTC. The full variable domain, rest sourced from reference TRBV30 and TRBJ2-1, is SQTIHQWPATLVQPVGSPLSLECTVEGTSNPNLYWYRQAAGRGLQLLFYSVGIGQISSEVPQNLSASRPQDRQFILSSKKLLLSDSGFYLCAWSWGAFYNEQFFGPGTRLTVL.

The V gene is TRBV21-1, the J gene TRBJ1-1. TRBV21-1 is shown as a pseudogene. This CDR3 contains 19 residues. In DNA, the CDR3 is TGTGCCAGCAGGCCGCCAGCAGAACGTCCTTATAAAAAGAACACTGAAGCTTTCTTT. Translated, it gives CASRPPAERPYKKNTEAFF.

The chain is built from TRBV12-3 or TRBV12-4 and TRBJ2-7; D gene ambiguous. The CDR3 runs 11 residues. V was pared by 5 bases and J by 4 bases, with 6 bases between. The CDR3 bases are TGTGCCAGCAGTCTCTTTTACGAGCAGTACTTC. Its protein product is CASSLFYEQYF.